Listed below are T cell receptor beta chains from one sample, sequenced in a study of regulatory T cells in long-lasting Graves disease. TCRdb redid the calling of the multiplex PCR reads with MiXCR, one entry per CDR3 protein. The data contain about 500,000 distinct CDR3 sequences, around 12% of them singletons. This same sample was also part of a study on T cells in Graves' hyperthyroidism and ophthalmopathy.

Sequences were derived from peripheral blood mononuclear cells (PBMCs), sampled at new diagnosis, from a patient treated with antithyroid drugs. These receptors all come from a woman aged 25 to 39 with Graves disease. The CDR3 runs from the conserved cysteine through the conserved F or W. The order of the fields is J gene, V gene, D gene, clone size, CDR3 protein, CDR3 DNA. The D gene is left open where the match is weak. Clone size appears in some rows only: once, few, many, or a class for an expanded clone.

TRBJ2-7,TRBV6-5,.,many,CASSYQRWALNYEQYF,TGTGCCAGCAGTTACCAGAGGTGGGCCCTAAACTACGAGCAGTACTTC
TRBJ2-7,TRBV28,TRBD1,many,CASSGQPYEQYF,TGTGCCAGCTCGGGACAGCCCTACGAGCAGTACTTC
TRBJ2-7,TRBV3-1,.,many,CASSHGANEQYF,TGTGCCAGCAGCCACGGGGCTAACGAGCAGTACTTC
TRBJ2-1,TRBV15,.,few,CATSRGLPENEQFF,TGTGCCACCAGCAGGGGACTCCCGGAAAATGAGCAGTTCTTC
TRBJ2-5,TRBV6-2/TRBV6-3,TRBD1,many,CASSFLGTGGETQYF,TGTGCCAGCAGTTTCCTCGGGACAGGTGGGGAGACCCAGTACTTC
TRBJ2-1,TRBV20-1,.,many,CSASGDSSYNEQFF,TGCAGTGCTAGCGGTGACAGCTCCTACAATGAGCAGTTCTTC
TRBJ1-2,TRBV2,.,many,CASSEWYGYTF,TGTGCCAGCAGTGAATGGTATGGCTACACCTTC
TRBJ1-1,TRBV12-3/TRBV12-4,.,many,CASSPNNRPKEEMNTEAFF,TGTGCCAGCAGTCCAAACAACAGGCCAAAGGAAGAGATGAACACTGAAGCTTTCTTT
TRBJ2-1,TRBV5-6,TRBD1,.,CASSLLRTGHLYNEQFF,TGTGCCAGCAGCTTGCTACGGACAGGGCACCTCTACAATGAGCAGTTCTTC
TRBJ2-4,TRBV4-3,.,few,CASSLRWGGTQNIQYF,TGCGCCAGCAGCCTCCGATGGGGTGGGACTCAGAACATTCAGTACTTC
TRBJ2-7,TRBV4-3,TRBD1,many,CASSQRQGKGPYEQYF,TGCGCCAGCAGCCAAAGACAGGGCAAGGGGCCCTACGAGCAGTACTTC
TRBJ1-1,TRBV18,.,many,CASSPLGAGTDTEAFF,TGTGCCAGCTCACCACTAGGTGCGGGGACTGACACTGAAGCTTTCTTT
TRBJ2-3,TRBV28,.,many,CASSLVPGSTDTQYF,TGTGCCAGCAGTTTGGTCCCAGGAAGCACAGATACGCAGTATTTT
TRBJ2-7,TRBV9,.,many,CASSPGDREYEQYF,TGTGCCAGCAGCCCCGGCGACAGAGAATACGAGCAGTACTTC
TRBJ1-3,TRBV28,.,few,CASSAGTASGNTIYF,TGTGCCAGCAGCGCCGGGACGGCAAGCGGAAACACCATATATTTT
TRBJ1-5,TRBV12-5,.,few,CASGFDSNQPQHF,TGTGCTAGTGGTTTTGACAGCAATCAGCCCCAGCATTTT
TRBJ1-1,TRBV11-1,.,many,CASSLFPALTGPTEAFF,TGTGCCAGCAGCTTATTCCCCGCCTTGACCGGGCCCACTGAAGCTTTCTTT
TRBJ2-3,TRBV6-2/TRBV6-3,TRBD2,many,CASSYSIRTSGTYFTDTQYF,TGTGCCAGCAGTTACTCGATAAGGACTAGCGGGACCTACTTCACAGATACGCAGTATTTT
TRBJ2-2,TRBV3-1,TRBD1,.,CASSRYRGAGELFF,TGTGCCAGCAGTCGTTACAGGGGTGCCGGGGAGCTGTTTTTT
TRBJ2-5,TRBV18,.,many,CASSPHQGETQYF,TGTGCCAGCTCACCACACCAGGGGGAGACCCAGTACTTC
TRBJ2-2,TRBV30,.,many,CAWSVGGRDTGELFF,TGTGCCTGGAGTGTAGGGGGGAGGGACACCGGGGAGCTGTTTTTT
TRBJ2-1,TRBV20-1,.,few,CSAKAVGGYNEQFF,TGCAGTGCTAAAGCGGTAGGGGGTTACAATGAGCAGTTCTTC
TRBJ2-5,TRBV4-1,TRBD2,few,CASSQEAGYTQYF,TGCGCCAGCAGCCAAGAAGCGGGGTATACCCAGTACTTC
TRBJ2-7,TRBV29-1,.,many,CSVEATAYEQYF,TGCAGCGTTGAAGCCACAGCCTACGAGCAGTACTTC
TRBJ1-3,TRBV5-4,.,few,CASSETGDSGNTIYF,TGTGCCAGCAGCGAAACAGGAGACTCTGGAAACACCATATATTTT
TRBJ1-2,TRBV11-2,.,few,CASSFLANYGYTF,TGTGCCAGCAGCTTTTTAGCTAACTATGGCTACACCTTC
TRBJ2-7,TRBV20-1,.,few,CSAKKRYEQYF,TGCAGTGCTAAGAAGAGATACGAGCAGTACTTC
TRBJ2-7,TRBV28,TRBD2,many,CASSFITSGRGSPYEQYF,TGTGCCAGCAGTTTTATAACTAGCGGGAGGGGTTCTCCCTACGAGCAGTACTTC
TRBJ2-5,TRBV11-2,.,many,CASSQDPGDETQYF,TGTGCCAGCAGCCAAGATCCCGGTGACGAGACCCAGTACTTC
TRBJ2-7,TRBV30,.,many,CAWTSTGAGLSSYEQYF,TGTGCCTGGACCTCGACTGGAGCGGGCCTAAGCTCCTACGAGCAGTACTTC
TRBJ2-6,TRBV4-3,.,few,CASSQSAASSGANVLTF,TGCGCCAGCAGCCAATCTGCGGCTAGCTCTGGGGCCAACGTCCTGACTTTC
TRBJ2-1,TRBV7-2,.,many,CASSLVDRMGNEQFF,TGTGCCAGCAGCTTAGTTGACAGAATGGGCAATGAGCAGTTCTTC
TRBJ1-6,TRBV5-1,.,few,CASSFGKGLGSPLHF,TGCGCCAGCAGCTTCGGGAAGGGGCTGGGTTCACCCCTCCACTTT
TRBJ2-1,TRBV15,TRBD1,many,CATSRDLAGGSNEQFF,TGTGCCACCAGCAGAGATCTGGCAGGGGGTTCCAATGAGCAGTTCTTC
TRBJ2-1,TRBV19,.,.,CASSSEVNNEQFF,TGTGCCAGTAGTTCAGAGGTTAACAATGAGCAGTTCTTC
TRBJ1-3,TRBV29-1,.,few,CSVSADLGGNTIYF,TGCAGCGTGTCCGCCGACTTGGGGGGAAACACCATATATTTT
TRBJ2-7,TRBV6-1,TRBD2,few,CASSSGTSSPEQYF,TGTGCCAGCAGCAGTGGGACTAGCTCTCCCGAGCAGTACTTC
TRBJ2-7,TRBV7-9,.,many,CASSARVSYEQYF,TGTGCCAGCAGCGCCAGGGTCTCCTACGAGCAGTACTTC
TRBJ2-3,TRBV5-1,TRBD1,many,CASSSQGARGTDTQYF,TGCGCCAGCTCCTCACAGGGGGCGAGAGGGACAGATACGCAGTATTTT
TRBJ1-2,TRBV24-1,.,many,CATSDPHGRDYGYTF,TGTGCCACCAGTGACCCCCATGGGAGGGACTATGGCTACACCTTC
TRBJ1-4,TRBV7-2,.,many,CASSPWGGEEKLFF,TGTGCCAGCAGCCCGTGGGGGGGAGAAGAAAAACTGTTTTTT
TRBJ2-7,TRBV25-1,.,many,CASSESGVESYEQYF,TGTGCCAGCAGTGAATCGGGAGTGGAGTCCTACGAGCAGTACTTC
TRBJ2-1,TRBV11-2,.,many,CASTWAAVSYNEQFF,TGTGCCAGCACGTGGGCGGCGGTTTCCTACAATGAGCAGTTCTTC
TRBJ1-1,TRBV19,.,.,CASSIPPQEAFF,TGTGCCAGTAGTATTCCCCCCCAGGAAGCTTTCTTT
TRBJ2-4,TRBV12-3/TRBV12-4,TRBD1,.,CASSFLWGQPKNIQYF,TGTGCCAGCAGTTTCTTGTGGGGACAGCCCAAAAACATTCAGTACTTC
TRBJ1-6,TRBV12-3/TRBV12-4,.,many,CASSLDRGDSPLHF,TGTGCCAGCAGTTTGGACCGAGGGGATTCACCCCTCCACTTT